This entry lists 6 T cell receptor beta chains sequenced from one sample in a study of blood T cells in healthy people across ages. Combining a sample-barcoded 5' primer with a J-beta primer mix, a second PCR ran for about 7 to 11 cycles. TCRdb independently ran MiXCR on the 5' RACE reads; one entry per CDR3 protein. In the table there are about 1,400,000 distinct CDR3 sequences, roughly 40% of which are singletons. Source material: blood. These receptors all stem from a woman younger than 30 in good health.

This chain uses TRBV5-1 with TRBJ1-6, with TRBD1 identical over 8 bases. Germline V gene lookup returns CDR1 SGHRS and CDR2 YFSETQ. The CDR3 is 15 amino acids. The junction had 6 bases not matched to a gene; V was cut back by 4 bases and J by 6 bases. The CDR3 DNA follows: TGCGCCAGCAGCAAAACAGGGGGAAGTAATTCACCCCTCCACTTT. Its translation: CASSKTGGSNSPLHF.

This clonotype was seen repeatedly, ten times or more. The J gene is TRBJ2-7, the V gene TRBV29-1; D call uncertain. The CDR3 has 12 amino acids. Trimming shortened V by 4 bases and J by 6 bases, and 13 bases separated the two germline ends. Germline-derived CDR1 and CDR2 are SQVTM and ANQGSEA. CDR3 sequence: CSVGRRVREQYF. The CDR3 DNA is TGCAGCGTTGGAAGACGGGTGCGCGAGCAGTACTTC.

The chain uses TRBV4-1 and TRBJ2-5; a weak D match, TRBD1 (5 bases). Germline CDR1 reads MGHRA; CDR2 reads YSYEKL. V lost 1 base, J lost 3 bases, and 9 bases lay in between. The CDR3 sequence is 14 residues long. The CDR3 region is CASSQGAGKETQYF. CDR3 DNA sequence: TGCGCCAGCAGCCAAGGGGCAGGGAAAGAGACCCAGTACTTC.

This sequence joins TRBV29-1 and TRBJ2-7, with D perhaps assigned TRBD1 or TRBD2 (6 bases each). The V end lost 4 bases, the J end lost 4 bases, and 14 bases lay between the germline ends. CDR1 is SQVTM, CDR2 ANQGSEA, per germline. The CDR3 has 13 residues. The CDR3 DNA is TGCAGCGTTGGGAGGGACAATGGTTACGAGCAGTACTTC. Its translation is CSVGRDNGYEQYF.

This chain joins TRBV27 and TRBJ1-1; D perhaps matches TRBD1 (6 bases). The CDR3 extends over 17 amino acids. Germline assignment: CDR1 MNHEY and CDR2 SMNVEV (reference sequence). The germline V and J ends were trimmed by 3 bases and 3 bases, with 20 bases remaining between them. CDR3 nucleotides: TGTGCCAGCAGTTTCGGGTTTCTGGGGGGCCAGCACACTGAAGCTTTCTTT. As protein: CASSFGFLGGQHTEAFF.

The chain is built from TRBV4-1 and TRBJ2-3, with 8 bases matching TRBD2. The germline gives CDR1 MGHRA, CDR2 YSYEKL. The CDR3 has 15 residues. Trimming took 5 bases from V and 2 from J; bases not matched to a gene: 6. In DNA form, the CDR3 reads TGCGCCAGCAGCATTCCGGGACTAGTCACAGATACGCAGTATTTT. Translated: CASSIPGLVTDTQYF.